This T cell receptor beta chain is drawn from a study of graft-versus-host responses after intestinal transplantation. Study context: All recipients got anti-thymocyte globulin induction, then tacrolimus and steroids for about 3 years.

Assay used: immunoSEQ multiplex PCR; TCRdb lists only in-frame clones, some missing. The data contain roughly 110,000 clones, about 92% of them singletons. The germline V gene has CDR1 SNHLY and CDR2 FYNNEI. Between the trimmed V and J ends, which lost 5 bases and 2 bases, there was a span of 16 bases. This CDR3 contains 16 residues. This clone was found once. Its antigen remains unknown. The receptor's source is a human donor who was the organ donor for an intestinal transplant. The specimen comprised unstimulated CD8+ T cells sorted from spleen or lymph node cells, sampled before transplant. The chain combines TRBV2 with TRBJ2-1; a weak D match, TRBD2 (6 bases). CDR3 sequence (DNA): TGTGCCAGCAGTCCCCCGAGGGCGGGAACCTACAATGAGCAGTTCTTC. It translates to CASSPPRAGTYNEQFF.